This T cell receptor (beta chain) is from a study of T cells after yellow fever vaccination. Looking at the study overall: The SMART-Seq v4 Ultra Low Input method served to prepare the low-cell-number fractions.

V was shortened by 2 bases and J by 4 bases, with 14 bases between the two germline ends. This CDR3 is 15 amino acids long. CDR1 and CDR2 (germline): LGHNA, YSLEER. Broader study findings: Faster peaking, at day 5 versus 15, marked a secondary response that was weaker. The study re-detected most primary-vaccination clones after the booster (96% CD4, around 89% CD8).

At least ten counts were recorded for this clonotype. The antigen remains unidentified. 5'RACE template switching produced TCR cDNA carrying a universal primer site and UMIs. TCRdb called the 5' RACE reads again in MiXCR, with one record for every CDR3 protein. The data show around 72,000 distinct CDR3 sequences, around 7.8% seen once. The rearrangement links TRBV4-3 to TRBJ1-2; D might be TRBD1 (6 bases). This sample comprised CD8+ T cells sorted from PBMCs, obtained approximately 11 days after the first yellow fever vaccination. This receptor was taken from a man younger than 30 who received the YFV17D yellow fever vaccine. The CDR3 DNA reads as TGCGCCAGCAGCCAAACCTCGACAGGCGCCTATGGCTACACCTTC. It yields the protein CASSQTSTGAYGYTF.